The clone carrying this T cell receptor beta chain has only a few counts. Its antigen remains unknown. TCRdb reprocessed the 5' RACE reads via MiXCR and lists one record per CDR3 protein. This sample has about 360,000 distinct CDR3 sequences; 20% to 25% occur once, and the top ten carry about an eighth. The sample originates from a study of CD8 T cells in ankylosing spondylitis. Study-level results: Characteristic of ankylosing spondylitis blood, it appeared, was a TCR beta motif comprising roughly eight highly homologous variants. Reportedly, disease-linked clones are significantly enriched in ankylosing spondylitis patients' matched synovial fluid.

This TCR was sampled from a male donor with ankylosing spondylitis or in good health (not recorded which). The sample was blood, either unsorted or a sorted T cell fraction (not recorded which).

The DNA of the CDR3 is TGCAGCGTTGTGGGGGTTTACGAGCAGTACTTC. It codes for CSVVGVYEQYF. This chain joins TRBV29-1 and TRBJ2-7; D tentatively fits TRBD1 or TRBD2 (5 bases each). The germline CDR1 and CDR2 sequences are SQVTM and ANQGSEA. The CDR3 consists of 11 residues. V lost 4 bases, J lost 4 bases, and 8 bases lay in between.